This entry concerns a single T cell receptor beta chain. The data stem from a study of blood T cell repertoires in COVID-19. Study summary: Sample material is recorded as cDNA or gDNA derived from T cells, B-cell-depleted T cells, or PBMCs.

CDR1 and CDR2 (germline): MNHEY, SMNVEV (reference sequence). With 5 bases clipped from V and 4 bases from J, the junction kept 3 bases outside the gene matches. CDR3 length equals 15 residues. In the authors' methods: Amplification with reference gene primers provided the estimates of nucleated cell counts. The method was immunoSEQ multiplex PCR; TCRdb's version includes in-frame clones alone and lacks a portion of them. The DNA was the basis for D and trimming; V, J and clone size are from that table. The sample yields 240,000 or so clones, roughly nine tenths seen once. This TCR was sampled from a man between 60 and 75 years old with acute or convalescent COVID-19. The V and J genes are TRBV27 and TRBJ2-2; 11 bases fit TRBD2. The sample was peripheral blood. The CDR3 loop reads CASSPSGRTTGELFF. The CDR3 DNA reads as TGTGCCAGCAGTCCTAGCGGGAGGACCACCGGGGAGCTGTTTTTT.